The rows below give T cell receptor beta chains drawn from one sample of a study of cytomegalovirus exposure and HLA in healthy donors. Produced via immunoSEQ multiplex PCR; TCRdb's table is partial and in-frame only. Here the sample table reports about 58,000 clones. The sequenced sample consisted of PBMCs. These receptor sequences come from a woman under 30 in good health and CMV-seronegative. Both conserved end residues are part of each CDR3. The D gene is left open where the match is weak.

CASSPTWNEQYF | TGTGCCAGCAGTCCGACTTGGAACGAGCAGTACTTC | TRBJ2-7 | TRBV6-5 | NA
CASSLPAGGWNEKLFF | TGTGCCAGCAGCCTCCCAGCGGGAGGGTGGAATGAAAAACTGTTTTTT | TRBJ1-4 | TRBV28 | NA
CASSRDRGDEKLFF | TGTGCCAGCAGCCGGGACAGGGGGGATGAAAAACTGTTTTTT | TRBJ1-4 | TRBV9 | TRBD1
CASSLSLAGANEQFF | TGCGCCAGCAGCTTGTCACTAGCGGGGGCCAATGAGCAGTTCTTC | TRBJ2-1 | TRBV5-1 | TRBD2
CASSDQGSGANVLTF | TGTGCCAGCAGTGACCAGGGTTCCGGGGCCAACGTCCTGACTTTC | TRBJ2-6 | TRBV6-1 | NA
CASSYEQGKGYEQYF | TGTGCCAGCAGTTACGAACAGGGGAAAGGGTACGAGCAGTACTTC | TRBJ2-7 | TRBV6-5 | TRBD1
CASSGWGREGQFF | TGTGCCAGCAGTGGATGGGGGCGCGAGGGGCAGTTCTTC | TRBJ2-1 | TRBV9 | NA
CASSPPPDYGYTF | TGTGCCAGCTCACCTCCCCCCGACTATGGCTACACCTTC | TRBJ1-2 | TRBV18 | NA
CAISESNLRSSNQPQHF | TGTGCCATCAGTGAGTCGAATTTGAGGAGTTCGAATCAGCCCCAGCATTTT | TRBJ1-5 | TRBV10-3 | NA
CASSRRQGTEAFF | TGTGCCAGCAGTCGTCGACAGGGCACTGAAGCTTTCTTT | TRBJ1-1 | TRBV6-5 | TRBD1
CASSLVDRGNYGYTF | TGTGCCAGCAGCCTGGTGGACAGGGGAAACTATGGCTACACCTTC | TRBJ1-2 | TRBV6-1 | TRBD1
CASSLQGFYGYTF | TGTGCCAGCAGCTTACAGGGGTTCTATGGCTACACCTTC | TRBJ1-2 | TRBV7-9 | NA
CASSELGTGGGGPLHF | TGTGCCAGCTCCGAACTTGGGACAGGAGGAGGGGGACCCCTCCACTTT | TRBJ1-6 | TRBV18 | TRBD1
CASRYRAEPTDTQYF | TGTGCCAGCCGGTACCGAGCGGAGCCCACAGATACGCAGTATTTT | TRBJ2-3 | TRBV6-1 | NA
CASSGGFPTGRDTQYF | TGTGCCAGCAGCGGAGGCTTTCCAACGGGTAGGGATACGCAGTATTTT | TRBJ2-3 | TRBV7-9 | NA
CSSAGGRGTEAFF | TGCAGCTCCGCGGGAGGGAGGGGCACTGAAGCTTTCTTT | TRBJ1-1 | TRBV29-1 | NA
CAWSHPGQEYGYTF | TGTGCCTGGAGTCATCCGGGACAGGAATATGGCTACACCTTC | TRBJ1-2 | TRBV30 | TRBD1
CASGSNRARGNTIYF | TGTGCTAGTGGTTCCAACAGGGCGCGGGGAAACACCATATATTTT | TRBJ1-3 | TRBV12-5 | NA
CASSHPGTVVEQYF | TGTGCCAGCAGCCATCCGGGGACAGTCGTCGAGCAGTACTTC | TRBJ2-7 | TRBV7-2 | TRBD1
CASSAEQETQYF | TGTGCCAGCTCGGCCGAACAAGAGACCCAGTACTTC | TRBJ2-5 | TRBV18 | NA
CASSPDSYQETQYF | TGTGCCAGCTCACCGGACAGCTACCAAGAGACCCAGTACTTC | TRBJ2-5 | TRBV18 | NA
CSVRFQQATNEKLFF | TGCAGCGTTCGATTCCAACAGGCAACTAATGAAAAACTGTTTTTT | TRBJ1-4 | TRBV29-1 | NA
CSVEGGNAGNTIYF | TGCAGCGTTGAAGGCGGGAACGCTGGAAACACCATATATTTT | TRBJ1-3 | TRBV29-1 | NA
CASSPAQTGPRPETQYF | TGTGCCAGCTCACCAGCGCAGACAGGACCACGTCCAGAGACCCAGTACTTC | TRBJ2-5 | TRBV18 | NA
CSVGLGVGNTIYF | TGCAGCGTTGGTCTCGGAGTTGGAAACACCATATATTTT | TRBJ1-3 | TRBV29-1 | NA
CASSPGQGNYNSPLHF | TGTGCCAGCAGCCCGGGACAGGGGAACTATAATTCACCCCTCCACTTT | TRBJ1-6 | TRBV7-9 | TRBD1
CASRGQGSGEKLFF | TGTGCCAGCAGGGGACAGGGGAGCGGTGAAAAACTGTTTTTT | TRBJ1-4 | TRBV27 | TRBD1
CASSESSGTGQFF | TGTGCCAGCAGTGAGTCTTCCGGGACAGGTCAGTTCTTC | TRBJ2-1 | TRBV6-4 | TRBD1
CAAPAGDNYGYTF | TGTGCCGCCCCGGCAGGGGATAACTATGGCTACACCTTC | TRBJ1-2 | TRBV2 | NA
CASSYGWGQTYEQYF | TGTGCCAGCAGTTACGGCTGGGGACAAACCTACGAGCAGTACTTC | TRBJ2-7 | TRBV6-5 | NA
CASSLTATNEKLFF | TGCGCCAGCAGCTTGACTGCAACTAATGAAAAACTGTTTTTT | TRBJ1-4 | TRBV5-1 | NA
CASSPPMGDGANVLTF | TGTGCCAGCTCACCACCGATGGGAGATGGGGCCAACGTCCTGACTTTC | TRBJ2-6 | TRBV18 | NA
CASSEYPGRGYTIYF | TGTGCCAGCAGTGAATATCCGGGCAGGGGGTACACCATATATTTT | TRBJ1-3 | TRBV2 | TRBD1
CASTDPREGNTEAFF | TGCGCCAGCACCGACCCGAGAGAGGGGAACACTGAAGCTTTCTTT | TRBJ1-1 | TRBV5-1 | NA
CASSPDRGTEAFF | TGTGCCAGCAGTCCTGACAGGGGGACTGAAGCTTTCTTT | TRBJ1-1 | TRBV6-1 | TRBD1
CASSERGRGLQPQHF | TGTGCCAGCAGTGAACGCGGGAGGGGGCTTCAGCCCCAGCATTTT | TRBJ1-5 | TRBV6-1 | TRBD1
CASSLGGVSTEAFF | TGTGCCAGCAGCTTGGGAGGGGTGAGCACTGAAGCTTTCTTT | TRBJ1-1 | TRBV13 | NA
CASSPGLAGGAETQYF | TGCGCCAGCAGTCCGGGACTAGCGGGGGGGGCGGAGACCCAGTACTTC | TRBJ2-5 | TRBV10-2 | TRBD2
CSVDLKPDTQYF | TGCAGCGTTGACCTAAAACCAGATACGCAGTATTTT | TRBJ2-3 | TRBV29-1 | NA
CSVEDAPGGGEQYF | TGCAGCGTTGAGGATGCTCCGGGGGGCGGGGAGCAGTACTTC | TRBJ2-7 | TRBV29-1 | NA
CSASQGGGYNEQFF | TGCAGCGCCTCTCAGGGGGGAGGCTACAATGAGCAGTTCTTC | TRBJ2-1 | TRBV29-1 | NA
CASSLNLAGPYDTQYF | TGCGCCAGCAGCCTAAACTTAGCGGGTCCCTACGATACGCAGTATTTT | TRBJ2-3 | TRBV5-1 | TRBD2
CASSQETVRDYEQYF | TGTGCCAGCAGCCAAGAGACAGTAAGAGACTACGAGCAGTACTTC | TRBJ2-7 | TRBV6-5 | NA
CASSLEAGSGYTF | TGCGCCAGCAGCTTGGAGGCAGGTTCTGGCTACACCTTC | TRBJ1-2 | TRBV5-1 | NA
CASSRDRAPIYGYTF | TGTGCCAGCAGCCGAGACAGGGCTCCTATCTATGGCTACACCTTC | TRBJ1-2 | TRBV7-2 | TRBD1
CASSESRYQETQYF | TGCGCCAGCAGTGAGTCACGGTACCAAGAGACCCAGTACTTC | TRBJ2-5 | TRBV10-1 | NA
CASSIQGAYEQYF | TGTGCCAGCAGTATTCAAGGGGCTTACGAGCAGTACTTC | TRBJ2-7 | TRBV25-1 | NA
CATSRVLTGPGKTQYF | TGTGCCACCAGCAGAGTTCTGACAGGGCCAGGGAAGACCCAGTACTTC | TRBJ2-5 | TRBV15 | TRBD1
CASSSQGANTEAFF | TGTGCCAGCAGTTCGCAGGGTGCAAACACTGAAGCTTTCTTT | TRBJ1-1 | TRBV2 | NA